These T cell receptor beta chains were read from a single sample in a study of blood T cell repertoires in COVID-19. Clones were read by immunoSEQ multiplex PCR, and TCRdb kept only the in-frame ones, dropping some. This table has 200,000 to 300,000 clones, approximately 90% appearing once. The source material was PBMCs or T cells enriched from blood (not recorded which). These receptors came from a woman aged 25 to 39 who had recovered from COVID-19. CDR3s include the opening cysteine and the closing phenylalanine or tryptophan. The order of the fields is V gene, clone size, D gene, J gene, CDR3 protein. D genes are given only for firm matches. The size field is filled for only some rows; it gives once, few, many or a size class.

TRBV28	.	.	TRBJ1-2	CASTIQGYGYTF
TRBV19	.	.	TRBJ1-2	CASSITGANYGYTF
TRBV27	.	.	TRBJ1-6	CASSKFLTGGIHSPLHF
TRBV25-1	.	.	TRBJ2-7	CASGGNGNSHNYEQYF
TRBV30	.	.	TRBJ1-5	CAWSVGEAGQPQHF
TRBV11-3	.	.	TRBJ2-3	CASSSSRPDTQYF
TRBV4-3	.	.	TRBJ2-1	CASSQDGWRLSYNEQFF
TRBV21-1	.	.	TRBJ1-5	CASSKVGQVNQPQHF
TRBV19	.	.	TRBJ2-2	CASKGSRNTGELFF
TRBV6-5	.	TRBD1	TRBJ1-6	CATTLTGYRDSPLHF
TRBV28	.	.	TRBJ1-1	CASSLNSMMNTEAFF
TRBV19	many	TRBD2	TRBJ2-3	CASSPGLDSSGTDTQYF
TRBV14	.	TRBD2	TRBJ2-1	CASSQERTSGNDEQFF
TRBV28	.	TRBD1	TRBJ1-2	CASSLGGAVGYTF
TRBV20-1	.	.	TRBJ1-1	CSARVDREAFF
TRBV27	few	.	TRBJ1-1	CASNTGGRNEAFF
TRBV7-2	.	TRBD2	TRBJ2-3	CASSLRGGRALSTDTQYF
TRBV28	.	.	TRBJ1-6	CASSLGGNNSPLHF
TRBV7-7	.	.	TRBJ2-2	CASSFDISNTGELFF
TRBV6-5	.	.	TRBJ1-4	CASSYFATNEKLFF
TRBV5-4	.	TRBD1	TRBJ1-4	CASSGGGTGGEKLFF
TRBV7-3	.	.	TRBJ2-2	CASSVRGPNTGELFF
TRBV9	.	.	TRBJ2-2	CASSGPSENTGELFF
TRBV28	.	.	TRBJ1-4	CASSGGGGRGEKLFF
TRBV5-1	.	TRBD1	TRBJ2-1	CASSSKGQGQGHNEQFF
TRBV9	.	.	TRBJ2-7	CASSVDGQSYEQYF
TRBV9	.	.	TRBJ1-2	CASSVGWGSNYGYTF
TRBV18	.	TRBD1	TRBJ1-2	CASSPAGTENYGYTF
TRBV9	.	.	TRBJ2-7	CASIASEGLSYEQYF
TRBV28	.	.	TRBJ1-5	CASSRARGAVGNQPQHF
TRBV13	.	.	TRBJ1-5	CASSLREQPQHF
TRBV29-1	.	.	TRBJ1-1	CSVVIPGSNTEAFF
TRBV27	.	.	TRBJ2-2	CASLPQGLGGELFF
TRBV28	few	TRBD1	TRBJ1-2	CASNSDREFGYTF
TRBV7-8	.	TRBD1	TRBJ1-2	CASSSPTGEYGYTF
TRBV28	few	TRBD1	TRBJ2-7	CASSPPLQGARYEQYF
TRBV20-1	.	.	TRBJ2-7	CSARGAREQYF
TRBV2	.	TRBD1	TRBJ1-1	CASIRGGTGSTEAFF
TRBV4-2	.	TRBD1	TRBJ1-4	CASSQVQGRPEKLFF
TRBV19	.	TRBD1	TRBJ1-4	CASSMYRTGGDEKLFF
TRBV7-9	.	TRBD2	TRBJ2-5	CASSPGTSVETQYF
TRBV6-2/TRBV6-3	.	TRBD2	TRBJ2-7	CASSLPRGTSYEQYF
TRBV7-3	.	.	TRBJ1-1	CASSWGESTEAFF
TRBV5-6	.	TRBD2	TRBJ2-3	CASRKDRFGGSTSDTQYF
TRBV5-1	.	.	TRBJ1-2	CASSPGTLNRVYGYTF
TRBV5-6	once	TRBD1	TRBJ1-2	CASSLGTGHYGYTF
TRBV18	.	.	TRBJ2-1	CASSPTRVNEQFF
TRBV30	.	.	TRBJ1-1	CAWTLGGNTEAFF
TRBV30	.	.	TRBJ1-1	CAWRGPGVAGDEAFF
TRBV7-2	.	TRBD1	TRBJ2-2	CASSLTGGVVGELFF
TRBV14	.	.	TRBJ2-1	CASSQGWSGYNEQFF
TRBV19	few	TRBD1	TRBJ2-3	CASGQARTDTQYF
TRBV6-5	.	.	TRBJ1-5	CASSTGMSYQPQHF
TRBV4-1	.	.	TRBJ2-7	CASSQDWASLYEQYF
TRBV5-1	.	.	TRBJ2-1	CASSLDSHNEQFF
TRBV25-1	.	TRBD1	TRBJ2-7	CASSQSGTGSYEQYF
TRBV7-3	.	.	TRBJ1-1	CASSPTDRNTEAFF
TRBV7-3	.	TRBD2	TRBJ2-1	CASSTQSGLAYNEQFF
TRBV5-1	.	.	TRBJ1-1	CASSLQPGNPEAFF